Listed below are T cell receptor beta chains from one sample, sequenced in a study of regulatory T cells in long-lasting Graves disease. TCRdb reanalysed the multiplex PCR reads using MiXCR and keeps one entry per CDR3 protein. The table includes roughly 360,000 distinct CDR3 sequences, roughly 20% detected once. The sequencing here drew on peripheral blood mononuclear cells (PBMCs), taken when the disease was refractory, from a patient treated with antithyroid drugs. The receptors were gathered from a woman in her thirties or forties with Graves disease. Both conserved end residues are part of each CDR3. D genes are given only for firm matches. Not every row has a clone size; where given, it reads once, few, many or a size class.

TRBD1	TRBV24-1	TRBJ2-3	NA	TGTGCCACCGGACAGGGGTCTTCGGATACGCAGTATTTT	CATGQGSSDTQYF
TRBD1	TRBV11-2	TRBJ1-1	NA	TGTGCCAGCAGCTTTCCGGGACAGGGGGCGCGGGGCACTGAAGCTTTCTTT	CASSFPGQGARGTEAFF
NA	TRBV15	TRBJ2-4	NA	TGTGCCACCAGCAGAGATCAGGCGGATCTAGCCAAAAACATTCAGTACTTC	CATSRDQADLAKNIQYF
NA	TRBV6-5	TRBJ2-2	many	TGTGCCAGCAGTTACGGGGACACCGGGGAGCTGTTTTTT	CASSYGDTGELFF
TRBD1	TRBV6-1	TRBJ2-1	few	TGTGCCAGCAGGGAAACAGGGGCAGGGGGCGATGAGCAGTTCTTC	CASRETGAGGDEQFF
TRBD2	TRBV12-3/TRBV12-4	TRBJ2-3	NA	TGTGCCAGCAGCACCTCTAGCGGGATCCTTCCTAGCACAGATACGCAGTATTTT	CASSTSSGILPSTDTQYF
TRBD2	TRBV20-1	TRBJ2-1	once	TGCAGTGCTGACCCTACTAGCGGGATCTACAATGAGCAGTTCTTC	CSADPTSGIYNEQFF
TRBD1	TRBV2	TRBJ2-1	many	TGTGCCAGCAGCGTTGACAGGGGGTCCTACAATGAGCAGTTCTTC	CASSVDRGSYNEQFF
NA	TRBV2	TRBJ2-7	many	TGTGCCAGCAGTGAAGCTGGGTCGTTGGGACCATCCTACGAGCAGTACTTC	CASSEAGSLGPSYEQYF
NA	TRBV7-2	TRBJ2-7	NA	TGTGCCAGCAGCCTAGGACAGTTCAACGAGCAGTACTTC	CASSLGQFNEQYF
NA	TRBV28	TRBJ2-7	few	TGTGCCAGCAGTTGGACCTCGAGGGACGAGCAGTACTTC	CASSWTSRDEQYF
TRBD2	TRBV2	TRBJ2-7	many	TGTGCCGGAAAGCGGGAGGGCCTGGTCGAGCAGTACTTC	CAGKREGLVEQYF
TRBD1	TRBV2	TRBJ2-7	many	TGTGCCAGCAGTGTAGACAGGGGGCTCTACGAGCAGTACTTC	CASSVDRGLYEQYF
NA	TRBV12-3/TRBV12-4	TRBJ1-6	NA	TGTGCCAGCAGTTTAAACTACGGCTCACCCCTCCACTTT	CASSLNYGSPLHF
NA	TRBV20-1	TRBJ2-7	NA	TGCAGTGCTAGGAAGGGGACTCACGAGCAGTACTTC	CSARKGTHEQYF
NA	TRBV11-2	TRBJ2-5	NA	TGTGCCAGCTGCCCTCTGCGGGAGACCCAGTACTTC	CASCPLRETQYF
NA	TRBV30	TRBJ1-3	NA	TGTGCCTGGAGTGTAGGGGAGAACACCATATATTTT	CAWSVGENTIYF
NA	TRBV28	TRBJ2-3	NA	TGTGCCAGCAGTGGGGGAGCCCCAGATACGCAGTATTTT	CASSGGAPDTQYF
TRBD2	TRBV28	TRBJ2-7	many	TGTGCCAGCAGTCGACTAGCGGAGTTCTACGAGCAGTACTTC	CASSRLAEFYEQYF
NA	TRBV20-1	TRBJ2-7	few	TGCAGTGCTAGAGAGGGCGGTACCTCCTACGAGCAGTACTTC	CSAREGGTSYEQYF
NA	TRBV5-5	TRBJ1-4	NA	TGTGCCAGCAGCTTCAGACCCGCAACTAATGAAAAACTGTTTTTT	CASSFRPATNEKLFF
NA	TRBV2	TRBJ2-1	NA	TGTGCCAGCTGTTCTTCGAGCTCCTACAATGAGCAGTTCTTC	CASCSSSSYNEQFF
NA	TRBV25-1	TRBJ2-7	NA	TGTGCCAGCAGTGTCCTTCCGGGGAATCTATACGAGCAGTACTTC	CASSVLPGNLYEQYF
NA	TRBV28	TRBJ2-3	few	TGTGCCAGTGCCAGAGGGAATAGCTTTGATACGCAGTATTTT	CASARGNSFDTQYF
NA	TRBV2	TRBJ2-3	NA	TGTGCCAGCAACCCCGGTCCGGATACGCAGTATTTT	CASNPGPDTQYF
NA	TRBV2	TRBJ1-3	few	TGTGCCAGCAGTGAGGGATATGGTGGAAACACCATATATTTT	CASSEGYGGNTIYF
NA	TRBV12-3/TRBV12-4	TRBJ1-1	many	TGTGCCAGCAGCCCCTCCAGGGAGAGTACTGAAGCTTTCTTT	CASSPSRESTEAFF
TRBD2	TRBV9	TRBJ2-7	NA	TGTGCCAGCAGCGTAGGAGGGATTGGACTAGCTCCCACAAGGGACGAGCAGTACTTC	CASSVGGIGLAPTRDEQYF
NA	TRBV27	TRBJ2-6	NA	TGTGCCAGCAGTTTTACCGCCAGGGGTGGCTCTGGGGCCAACGTCCTGACTTTC	CASSFTARGGSGANVLTF
TRBD1	TRBV25-1	TRBJ2-7	NA	TGTGCCAGCTCCCGGGGCAGGGGGTACGAGCAGTACTTC	CASSRGRGYEQYF
TRBD1	TRBV5-6	TRBJ1-1	NA	TGTGCCAGTATCGACGGGACAGCGAATCCCCACACTGAAGCTTTCTTT	CASIDGTANPHTEAFF
TRBD2	TRBV2	TRBJ2-2	few	TGTGCCAGCAGCCAAGCGGGGCTAGCGGGAGACACCGGGGAGCTGTTTTTT	CASSQAGLAGDTGELFF
TRBD2	TRBV2	TRBJ2-7	NA	TGTGCCGTAGGTAGTAGCGGGAGGGCCTCGGAGCAGTACTTC	CAVGSSGRASEQYF
NA	TRBV5-1	TRBJ2-7	NA	TGCGCCAGCAGCTTGGATTTCGTGGACGGAAACTACGAGCAGTACTTC	CASSLDFVDGNYEQYF
TRBD2	TRBV3-1	TRBJ2-7	few	TGTGCCAGCAGCCGAGGGGGACTAGCGGATACCTACGAGCAGTACTTC	CASSRGGLADTYEQYF
NA	TRBV6-1	TRBJ1-5	many	TGTGCCAGCAGATCCGGGACCGGTTCTAATCAGCCCCAGCATTTT	CASRSGTGSNQPQHF